These 16 T cell receptor beta chains share one sample of origin, sequenced in a study of identical twins. TCRdb recomputed calls from the 5' RACE reads with MiXCR, one row per CDR3 protein. The sample yields about 210,000 distinct CDR3 sequences, 9.4% seen once. Sample: memory (CD45RO+) T cells sorted from blood. These receptors were collected from a woman aged 18-29 years in good health.

Ten or more counts support this clonotype. The gene calls are TRBV20-1 and TRBJ1-1; 8 bases map to TRBD1. Trimming at V came to 5 bases and at J to 1 base, leaving 6 bases not matched to a gene. This CDR3 is built from 14 residues. Germline V CDR1 and CDR2: DFQATT, SNEGSKA (reference sequence). DNA for the CDR3: TGCAGTGCTCTAGGACAGGGTGGGAACACTGAAGCTTTCTTT. Translated, it gives CSALGQGGNTEAFF.

This clonotype was seen only a few times. The chain carries TRBV25-1 and TRBJ1-1; the match to TRBD1 covers 7 bases. Losses at the gene ends were 5 bases for V and 4 bases for J; bases not matched to a gene: 4. The CDR3 runs 13 residues. CDR1 and CDR2 (germline): MGHDK, SYGVNS. Here the CDR3 DNA reads TGTGCCAGCAGTTTACAGGGGATCACTGAAGCTTTCTTT. It is translated as CASSLQGITEAFF.

A few counts support this clonotype. This clone may be a read error of a much larger clone one base away. The chain recombines TRBV12-3 or TRBV12-4 with TRBJ1-1; 7 bases fit TRBD1. V lost 5 bases and J lost 1; bases outside the gene matches: 4. The CDR3 is made up of 14 amino acids. Written as DNA, the CDR3 is TGTGCCAGCAGTGACAGGGAAGGGAACACTGAAGCTTTCTTT. This translates into CASSDREGNTEAFF.

The chain recombines TRBV9 with TRBJ1-6; the match to TRBD1 covers 9 bases. The CDR3 consists of 15 residues. Trimming removed 4 bases from V and 10 bases from J; junction bases left unmatched: 9. Germline CDR1 and CDR2: SGDLS and YYNGEE. The CDR3 sequence: CASSPPGQGHSPLHF. The DNA of the CDR3 is TGTGCCAGCAGCCCGCCGGGACAGGGCCACTCACCCCTCCACTTT.

The chain couples TRBV6-1 to TRBJ2-5, with a tentative D call TRBD2 (7 bases). The V and J ends lost 8 bases and 5 bases respectively, with 15 bases between them. The germline CDR1 and CDR2 sequences are MNHNS and SASEGT. The CDR3 has 13 residues. CDR3 sequence (DNA): TGTGCCAGCGGGAGGGGGTCGGGGGAGACCCAGTACTTC. Translated: CASGRGSGETQYF.

This clonotype has a handful of counts. The chain carries TRBV4-3 and TRBJ2-7; unclear D gene. The germline V and J ends were trimmed by 4 bases and 0 bases, with 7 bases remaining between them. Germline CDR1 LGHNA, CDR2 YSLEER. The CDR3 totals 13 residues. CDR3 sequence: CASSRQISYEQYF. The CDR3 bases are TGCGCCAGCAGCCGTCAGATCTCCTACGAGCAGTACTTC.

This clonotype is medium-sized (0.01 to 0.1%) by share. CDR3 bases: TGTGCCAGCAGTTTGGGAAGGGGGCAAACTGAAGCTTTCTTT. Its protein product is CASSLGRGQTEAFF. J is TRBJ1-1 and V is TRBV12-3 or TRBV12-4, with TRBD1 matching 7 bases. With V trimmed by 3 bases and J by 5 bases, 6 bases remained unmatched. The CDR3 is 14 residues long.

The CDR3 spells CSASDRALAYNSPLHF. The CDR3 DNA reads as TGCAGTGCTAGCGACAGGGCGTTGGCCTATAATTCACCCCTCCACTTT. The chain combines TRBV20-1 with TRBJ1-6; 7 nucleotides agree with TRBD1. The CDR3 consists of 16 residues. Germline V CDR1 and CDR2: DFQATT, SNEGSKA (reference sequence). Trimming took 3 bases from V and 2 from J; bases not matched to a gene: 7.

This clonotype was counted only a few times. V is TRBV6-5 and J is TRBJ2-7; D may be TRBD2 (5 bases). Germline CDR1 MNHEY, CDR2 SVGAGI. This CDR3 contains 14 residues. Trimming took off 2 bases at V and 2 bases at J, with 10 bases between the two ends. The CDR3 protein is CASSYRAAPYEQYF. The CDR3 nucleotides are TGTGCCAGCAGTTACCGAGCGGCCCCCTACGAGCAGTACTTC.

This clonotype occurred many times. The rearrangement joins TRBV3-1 to TRBJ2-5, with 9 positions matching TRBD2. Germline values: CDR1 LGHDT, CDR2 YNNKEL (reference sequence). The CDR3 contains 19 residues. The V and J ends lost 4 bases and 5 bases, in that order; junction bases with no gene match: 20. CDR3 loop: CASSLRFSNLRLAAETQYF. CDR3 nucleotide sequence: TGTGCCAGCAGCCTACGGTTCTCCAACCTAAGACTAGCGGCGGAGACCCAGTACTTC.

This clonotype was seen ten or more times. V and J are TRBV5-1 and TRBJ2-3, with D maybe TRBD2 (6 bases). The CDR3 loop spans 14 amino acids. Germline CDR1 SGHRS, CDR2 YFSETQ. V lost 3 bases and J lost 4, with 12 bases in between. For the CDR3, the DNA is TGCGCCAGCAGCTGGGGGGAAGTCCCAGATACGCAGTATTTT. It encodes CASSWGEVPDTQYF. Filled out from reference TRBV5-1 and TRBJ2-3, the complete variable domain reads KAGVTQTPRYLIKTRGQQVTLSCSPISGHRSVSWYQQTPGQGLQFLFEYFSETQRNKGNFPGRFSGRQFSNSRSEMNVSTLELGDSALYLCASSWGEVPDTQYFGPGTRLTVL.

This chain uses TRBV11-3 with TRBJ2-1; possibly TRBD2 for D (5 bases). Trimming left V 3 bases short and J 8 bases short, with 14 bases between. The CDR3 runs 14 residues. The germline V gene has CDR1 SGHNT and CDR2 YENEEA. CDR3 loop: CASSFVGKDYEQFF. The CDR3 nucleotides read TGTGCCAGCAGCTTTGTCGGGAAGGATTATGAGCAGTTCTTC.

This chain links TRBV5-1 with TRBJ2-7; 9 bases line up with TRBD1. CDR1 is SGHRS and CDR2 is YFSETQ in the germline V gene. The CDR3 sequence is 13 residues long. With 4 bases clipped from V and 6 bases from J, the junction kept 5 bases outside the gene matches. Here the CDR3 reads CASSPADRGEQYF. As DNA, the CDR3 is TGCGCCAGCAGCCCAGCGGACAGGGGCGAGCAGTACTTC.

In this sample, this clonotype turned up many times. The V call is TRBV24-1, the J call TRBJ2-1, with TRBD2 matching 8 bases. The CDR3 runs to 15 residues. The V gene's germline CDR1 is KGHDR and CDR2 SFDVKD. Unmatched junction bases numbered 9, after V lost 6 bases and J lost 6 bases. This CDR3 reads CATSNSGLGVNEQFF. CDR3 DNA sequence: TGTGCCACCAGTAACTCGGGACTAGGGGTCAATGAGCAGTTCTTC.

This clonotype was seen many times. The V and J genes are TRBV6-5 and TRBJ2-1; D remains ambiguous. The CDR3 is made up of 14 amino acids. Germline V CDR1 and CDR2: MNHEY, SVGAGI. Trimming stripped 0 bases from V and 5 bases from J, with 8 bases between. The CDR3 bases are TGTGCCAGCAGTTACTCGCCGGGTCACAATGAGCAGTTCTTC. The encoded protein is CASSYSPGHNEQFF.

The chain combines TRBV12-3 or TRBV12-4 with TRBJ1-1, with 9 bases identical to TRBD1. The length of the CDR3 is 18 residues. The CDR3 DNA sequence: TGTACCATCAGTTCCCCGTACAGGGGGCTTAGTATGAACACTGAAGCTTTCTTT. Translated: CTISSPYRGLSMNTEAFF.